The next 25 T cell receptor beta chains were all read from a single sample in a study of blood T cells in healthy people across ages. A sample-barcoded 5' primer and a J-beta primer mix were used in a second PCR of roughly 7 to 11 cycles. TCRdb itself ran the 5' RACE reads through MiXCR, one entry per CDR3 protein. The table includes around 800,000 distinct CDR3 sequences, around 50% detected once. Sample: blood. Receptors originate from a man at least 80 years old in good health.

V usage is TRBV28 and J usage is TRBJ2-1; 7 bases are shared with TRBD2. There are 15 residues in the CDR3. From germline, CDR1 is MDHEN and CDR2 SYDVKM. Trimming cost V 3 bases and J 5 bases; bases outside gene matches: 7. The CDR3 DNA is TGTGCCAGCAGTTTTTCGGGCGGGAGTAACAATGAGCAGTTCTTC. As protein: CASSFSGGSNNEQFF.

This clonotype came up a few times. The chain couples TRBV3-1 to TRBJ2-3; D possibly corresponds to TRBD2 (5 bases). Germline V lookup: CDR1 LGHDT, CDR2 YNNKEL (reference sequence). The V end lost 4 bases, the J end lost 3 bases, and 8 bases lay between the germline ends. The CDR3 has 13 amino acids. The CDR3 loop is CASSRGETDTQYF. The CDR3 DNA reads TGTGCCAGCAGCCGGGGAGAGACAGATACGCAGTATTTT.

This clonotype was recorded a few times. V usage is TRBV29-1 and J usage is TRBJ2-1, with D uncertain. This CDR3 region has 13 residues. V dropped 0 bases and J dropped 6 bases, with 9 bases sitting between them. CDR1 SQVTM and CDR2 ANQGSEA come from the germline V gene. In DNA form, the CDR3 reads TGCAGCGTTGAAGATCGGCAGACCAATGAGCAGTTCTTC. This gives the protein CSVEDRQTNEQFF.

In its sample, this clonotype was seen a few times. J is TRBJ2-1 and V is TRBV12-3 or TRBV12-4; D is perhaps TRBD2 (6 bases). This CDR3 spans 15 amino acids. V was shortened by 2 bases and J by 7 bases, with 15 bases between the two germline ends. The DNA of the CDR3 is TGTGCCAGCAGTTTATCCTCGGGAGTGAGGAATGAGCAGTTCTTC. Translated, it gives CASSLSSGVRNEQFF.

V usage is TRBV6-5 and J usage is TRBJ2-1; the match to TRBD2 covers 11 bases. The CDR3 is 16 amino acids. Germline assignment: CDR1 MNHEY and CDR2 SVGAGI. The V and J ends lost 2 bases and 5 bases, in that order; junction bases with no gene match: 5. The CDR3 loop is CASSYPTSGSDNEQFF. The CDR3 DNA is TGTGCCAGCAGTTACCCTACTAGCGGGAGTGACAATGAGCAGTTCTTC.

The V and J genes are TRBV7-2 and TRBJ2-7; 11 bases match TRBD2. Trimming removed 3 bases from V and 4 bases from J; junction bases left unmatched: 5. Germline V gene sequence: CDR1 SGHTA, CDR2 FQGNSA. The CDR3 runs 15 residues. The CDR3 sequence: CASSLGTSGYYEQYF. CDR3 nucleotide sequence: TGTGCCAGCAGCTTGGGGACTAGCGGTTATTACGAGCAGTACTTC.

This clonotype appeared a few times. The J gene is TRBJ2-6, the V gene TRBV10-2; D assignment may be TRBD1 or TRBD2 (5 bases each). V lost 6 bases to trimming and J lost 0 bases, with 6 bases between them. Germline assignment: CDR1 WSHSY and CDR2 SAAADI. The CDR3 runs to 14 residues. The CDR3 coding sequence is TGCGCCAGCAGCGGGGCCTCTGGGGCCAACGTCCTGACTTTC. It is translated as CASSGASGANVLTF.

The chain has TRBV12-3 or TRBV12-4 and TRBJ2-5; 7 positions match TRBD2. The V and J ends lost 5 bases and 5 bases, in that order; junction bases with no gene match: 5. The CDR3 consists of 13 residues. The CDR3 region has the DNA TGTGCCAGCAGTGATACTAGCGAGGAGACCCAGTACTTC. It translates to CASSDTSEETQYF.

The chain has TRBV30 and TRBJ2-5; perhaps TRBD2 as D (6 bases). The V end lost 0 bases, the J end lost 2 bases, and 13 bases lay between the germline ends. The germline V gene encodes CDR1 GTSNPN and CDR2 SVGIG (reference sequence). The CDR3 is made up of 15 amino acids. The CDR3 nucleotides are TGTGCCTGGAGTGTACGAGGACTACAGCAAGAGACCCAGTACTTC. Translating gives CAWSVRGLQQETQYF.

This clonotype was detected only a few times. This chain connects TRBV29-1 to TRBJ1-5, with D unresolved. V gave up 5 bases and J gave up 0 bases, with 8 bases separating them. The CDR3 loop spans 13 amino acids. Germline loops: CDR1 SQVTM, CDR2 ANQGSEA. As DNA, the CDR3 is TGCAGCGTTCGGTTTATTAGCAATCAGCCCCAGCATTTT. Translated, it gives CSVRFISNQPQHF. The whole variable domain, remainder taken from reference TRBV29-1 and TRBJ1-5, is SAVISQKPSRDICQRGTSLTIQCQVDSQVTMMFWYRQQPGQSLTLIATANQGSEATYESGFVIDKFPISRPNLTFSTLTVSNMSPEDSSIYLCSVRFISNQPQHFGDGTRLSIL.

The chain couples TRBV4-3 to TRBJ2-1, with D possibly TRBD2 on 5 matching bases. The V end was cut by 0 bases, the J end by 4 bases, with 19 bases between. Germline lookup yields CDR1 LGHNA and CDR2 YSLEER. This CDR3 region has 18 residues. CDR3 region: CASSQDSGIANYYNEQFF. The CDR3 coding sequence is TGCGCCAGCAGCCAAGATTCGGGCATAGCGAACTATTACAATGAGCAGTTCTTC.

This clonotype was recorded a few times. A much larger clone is a single base away; this may be a read error. CDR3 residues: CASRTAGAGGELFF. As DNA, the CDR3 is TGTGCCAGCAGGACGGCAGGGGCGGGCGGGGAGCTGTTTTTT. This sequence joins TRBV7-7 and TRBJ2-2; tentatively, D is TRBD1 (6 bases). V lost 6 bases, J lost 7 bases, and 15 bases lay in between. The V gene's germline CDR1 is SSHAT and CDR2 FNYEAQ (reference sequence). The CDR3 extends over 14 amino acids.

J is TRBJ1-5 and V is TRBV29-1; 8 bases map to TRBD1. Germline V gene lookup returns CDR1 SQVTM and CDR2 ANQGSEA. V dropped 6 bases and J dropped 4; count of bases not matched to a gene: 5. This CDR3 is built from 13 residues. The CDR3 sequence is CSVRTGINQPQHF. The CDR3 nucleotides are TGCAGCGTCAGGACAGGGATTAATCAGCCCCAGCATTTT.

The V call is TRBV6-5, the J call TRBJ2-3; D is ambiguous. The CDR3 loop spans 12 amino acids. The germline CDR1 and CDR2 sequences are MNHEY and SVGAGI. With 8 bases removed from V and 6 bases from J, the gap between germline ends came to 12 bases. In nucleotides, the CDR3 is TGTGCCAGCTACCATCCGGGTGATACGCAGTATTTT. Protein sequence: CASYHPGDTQYF.

The chain uses TRBV25-1 and TRBJ2-7; D unresolved. V lost 0 bases, J lost 2 bases, and 5 bases lay in between. The CDR3 contains 13 residues. Germline V gene lookup returns CDR1 MGHDK and CDR2 SYGVNS. CDR3 DNA: TGTGCCAGCAGTGAATACGGTACCTACGAGCAGTACTTC. Protein: CASSEYGTYEQYF.

The chain uses TRBV24-1 and TRBJ2-7; tentatively, D is TRBD1 or TRBD2 (5 bases each). The germline V gene has CDR1 KGHDR and CDR2 SFDVKD. The CDR3 is 13 amino acids. V was pared by 4 bases and J by 3 bases, with 9 bases between. The CDR3 is CATSDGASYEQYF. The CDR3 DNA is TGTGCCACCAGTGACGGGGCGAGCTACGAGCAGTACTTC.

V and J are TRBV12-3 or TRBV12-4 and TRBJ1-2; possibly TRBD1 for D (5 bases). The CDR3 runs to 12 residues. Trimming removed 8 bases at V and 2 bases at J, with 9 bases between. The CDR3 reads CASQDINYGYTF. The CDR3 DNA reads as TGTGCCAGCCAGGACATAAACTATGGCTACACCTTC.

This clonotype came up a few times. A much larger clone differs from this one at a single base, so this may be a read error. V and J are TRBV5-1 and TRBJ2-5; 7 nucleotides line up with TRBD1. This CDR3 has 14 amino acids. Germline CDR1 reads SGHRS; CDR2 reads YFSETQ. V trimming: 2 bases; J trimming: 11 bases; junction bases outside the gene matches: 12. This CDR3 reads CASSLGDSWGEQYF. DNA for the CDR3: TGCGCCAGCAGCTTAGGGGACAGCTGGGGTGAGCAGTACTTC.

The V gene is TRBV5-5, the J gene TRBJ2-3; TRBD2 is a possible D gene (5 bases). This CDR3 has 16 amino acids. In germline, CDR1 is SGHKS, CDR2 YYEKEE (reference sequence). V was trimmed by 2 bases and J by 3 bases, leaving 16 bases between them. For the CDR3, the DNA is TGTGCCAGCAGCTTTATCCCGGGATCTAGAACAGATACGCAGTATTTT. It is translated as CASSFIPGSRTDTQYF.

The V gene is TRBV24-1, the J gene TRBJ2-4, with D tentatively TRBD1 (5 bases). V was shortened by 4 bases and J by 14 bases, with 11 bases between the two germline ends. This CDR3 has 11 residues. Germline lookup yields CDR1 KGHDR and CDR2 SFDVKD. CDR3 region: CATSDRVGKYF. CDR3 sequence (DNA): TGTGCCACCAGTGACAGGGTTGGAAAGTACTTC.

As regards this clonotype: Being one base from a much bigger clone, this may be a read error. The chain couples TRBV12-3 or TRBV12-4 to TRBJ2-7; TRBD2 is a possible D gene (5 bases). The J call may be wrong; the DNA end is better matched by TRBJ2-5. There are 14 residues in the CDR3. The CDR3 DNA sequence: TGTGCCAGCAGTTTACGGAGCGGCGGGGAGACCCAGTACTTC. As protein: CASSLRSGGETQYF.

The chain combines TRBV5-1 with TRBJ2-1; 8 bases agree with TRBD2. The CDR3 covers 16 residues. J was trimmed by 2 bases and V by 4 bases; bases with no gene match: 8. Germline-derived CDR1 and CDR2 are SGHRS and YFSETQ. The CDR3 DNA reads as TGCGCCAGCAGCCCGTCCGGGACTAGTACCTACAATGAGCAGTTCTTC. This sequence encodes CASSPSGTSTYNEQFF.

This sequence joins TRBV15 and TRBJ2-5, with 11 bases aligning to TRBD2. CDR1 and CDR2 from the germline V gene are LNHNV and YYDKDF (reference sequence). The ends lost 0 bases at V and 11 bases at J; junction bases unmatched: 5. This CDR3 region has 14 residues. Here the CDR3 DNA reads TGTGCCACCAGCAGAGATCTACTAGCGGGAGAGCAGTACTTC. Translating it yields CATSRDLLAGEQYF.

This clonotype was detected many times. The chain links TRBV20-1 to TRBJ2-7; perhaps TRBD2 as D (6 bases). V gave up 1 base and J gave up 2 bases, with 15 bases separating them. The CDR3 is 15 amino acids. CDR1 and CDR2 (germline): DFQATT, SNEGSKA (reference sequence). The CDR3 sequence is CSARVPGTGTYEQYF. For the CDR3, the DNA is TGCAGTGCTAGAGTTCCCGGGACTGGGACCTACGAGCAGTACTTC.

The chain combines TRBV28 with TRBJ1-3; D ambiguous. The CDR3 is 13 amino acids. Trimming removed 7 bases at V and 0 bases at J, with 7 bases between. Germline V gene sequence: CDR1 MDHEN, CDR2 SYDVKM. The CDR3 loop is CASTSGSGNTIYF. The CDR3 DNA follows: TGTGCCAGCACCTCAGGCTCTGGAAACACCATATATTTT.